This passage covers 25 T cell receptor beta chains from one sample sequenced in a study of T-cell reconstitution after alpha-beta-depleted transplantation in children. Unique molecular identifiers were used in preparing the TCRbeta library. TCRdb re-analysed the PCR reads in MiXCR, keeping a single row per CDR3 protein. Seen here are under 300,000 distinct CDR3 sequences, around 10% observed once, and the top ten hold 23%. This specimen consisted of peripheral blood, obtained 180 days after TCRalphabeta/CD19-depleted stem cell transplant. The source of these receptors is a male patient aged 2 to 9 who had a stem cell transplant for chronic granulomatous disease, so the T cells may come from the graft donor.

Many counts were recorded for this clonotype. The chain is built from TRBV12-3 or TRBV12-4 and TRBJ2-7; perhaps D is TRBD1 or TRBD2 (5 bases each). This CDR3 contains 15 residues. With 2 bases removed from V and 4 bases from J, the gap between germline ends came to 15 bases. CDR3 sequence (DNA): TGTGCCAGCAGTTTATTGGGGGACCCTACTTACGAGCAGTACTTC. This sequence encodes CASSLLGDPTYEQYF.

In this sample, this clonotype turned up many times. The chain carries TRBV6-2 or TRBV6-3 and TRBJ2-5; D call uncertain. This CDR3 is 13 amino acids long. CDR1 and CDR2 from the germline V gene are MNHEY and SVGEGT. V was pared by 6 bases and J by 5 bases, with 13 bases between. CDR3 in DNA: TGTGCCAGCAGCCCCGTCAGATGGGAGACCCAGTACTTC. Protein product: CASSPVRWETQYF.

Ten or more counts support this clonotype. The V gene is TRBV5-4, the J gene TRBJ1-2; D ambiguous. Germline V gene data show CDR1 as SGHNT and CDR2 as YYREEE (reference sequence). V dropped 0 bases and J dropped 5 bases, with 11 bases sitting between them. This CDR3 spans 14 amino acids. The CDR3 region has the DNA TGTGCCAGCAGCTTGGCGCGGGGTGGATATGGCTACACCTTC. Protein: CASSLARGGYGYTF.

In this sample, this clonotype turned up many times. This chain uses TRBV4-1 with TRBJ2-2, with TRBD1 identical over 7 bases. The germline CDR1 and CDR2 sequences are MGHRA and YSYEKL. The junction had 7 bases not matched to a gene; V was cut back by 0 bases and J by 6 bases. The CDR3 runs 16 residues. The DNA of the CDR3 is TGCGCCAGCAGCCAAGATTTGACAGGGACGGCCGGGGAGCTGTTTTTT. Protein product: CASSQDLTGTAGELFF.

There are many counts of this clonotype. This chain connects TRBV9 to TRBJ2-3; D ambiguous. Germline loops: CDR1 SGDLS, CDR2 YYNGEE. The CDR3 extends over 14 amino acids. Trimming removed 7 bases from V and 2 bases from J, with 14 bases in between. This chain's CDR3 is CASGEEWDTDTQYF. The CDR3 DNA sequence: TGTGCCAGCGGAGAGGAGTGGGACACAGATACGCAGTATTTT.

This clonotype occurred many times. The rearrangement uses TRBV6-1 and TRBJ2-1; TRBD2 aligns across 12 bases. Trimming took 5 bases from V and 6 from J; bases not matched to a gene: 5. The CDR3 is 15 residues long. In germline, CDR1 is MNHNS, CDR2 SASEGT. For the CDR3, the DNA is TGTGCCAGCAGTCCCTGGACTAGCGGGGTCAATGAGCAGTTCTTC. It yields the protein CASSPWTSGVNEQFF.

This clonotype was detected a few times. The chain couples TRBV5-1 to TRBJ2-1, with TRBD2 matching 7 bases. CDR3 length: 15 amino acids. The V and J ends lost 2 bases and 5 bases, in that order; junction bases with no gene match: 7. The germline gives CDR1 SGHRS, CDR2 YFSETQ. CDR3: CASSLYRDYDNEQFF. In nucleotides, the CDR3 is TGCGCCAGCAGCTTATACCGGGACTACGACAATGAGCAGTTCTTC.

CDR3: CATSGGGGYSYNEQFF. DNA of the CDR3: TGTGCCACCAGCGGGGGGGGCGGGTATTCCTACAATGAGCAGTTCTTC. This chain connects TRBV15 to TRBJ2-1; maybe TRBD2 (7 bases). CDR3 length: 16 residues. Between the trimmed V and J ends, which lost 5 bases and 1 base, there was a span of 15 bases. Germline V gene data show CDR1 as LNHNV and CDR2 as YYDKDF (reference sequence).

This clonotype was observed many times. The chain combines TRBV12-3 or TRBV12-4 with TRBJ2-7; TRBD1 is a possible D gene (6 bases). V shed 1 base and J shed 6 bases, with 10 bases lying between them. There are 13 residues in the CDR3. CDR3 in DNA: TGTGCCAGCAGTTTAGGGGGGCCATCCGAGCAGTACTTC. It translates to CASSLGGPSEQYF.

This clonotype occurred many times. The chain joins TRBV5-1 to TRBJ2-3, with a weak D call TRBD2 (7 bases). The germline CDR1 and CDR2 sequences are SGHRS and YFSETQ. The V end lost 3 bases, the J end lost 1 base, and 24 bases lay between the germline ends. The CDR3 spans 19 residues. Here the CDR3 reads CASSSGGLTSMGGTDTQYF. The CDR3 region has the DNA TGCGCCAGCAGCTCGGGGGGCCTGACCTCGATGGGGGGCACAGATACGCAGTATTTT.

This clonotype was counted at least ten times. The chain employs TRBV12-3 or TRBV12-4 and TRBJ2-1; the D is unclear. The CDR3 runs to 15 residues. Trimming shortened V by 1 base and J by 8 bases, and 15 bases separated the two germline ends. The CDR3 DNA is TGTGCCAGCAGTTTAGTAGTTTTGGGGATCTATGAGCAGTTCTTC. Encoded protein: CASSLVVLGIYEQFF.

The chain uses TRBV5-1 and TRBJ2-4; D remains ambiguous. From germline, CDR1 is SGHRS and CDR2 YFSETQ. The CDR3 sequence is 19 residues long. V was cut by 0 bases and J by 0 bases, with 19 bases left in between. The CDR3 coding sequence is TGCGCCAGCAGCTTGGTTCCTTTAGAGCACTCACTAGCCAAAAACATTCAGTACTTC. This encodes CASSLVPLEHSLAKNIQYF. Drawing the rest from reference TRBV5-1 and TRBJ2-4, the complete variable domain is KAGVTQTPRYLIKTRGQQVTLSCSPISGHRSVSWYQQTPGQGLQFLFEYFSETQRNKGNFPGRFSGRQFSNSRSEMNVSTLELGDSALYLCASSLVPLEHSLAKNIQYFGAGTRLSVL.

This clonotype was seen once. A read error may explain this, as a much larger clone is one base away. The rearrangement joins TRBV15 to TRBJ2-5; a possible D gene is TRBD1 (6 bases). CDR1 and CDR2 from the germline V gene are LNHNV and YYDKDF (reference sequence). CDR3 size: 15 residues. The CDR3 sequence is CATSREAGVQGTQYF. CDR3 bases: TGTGCCACCAGCAGAGAGGCAGGGGTTCAAGGGACCCAGTACTTC.

The table lists this clonotype with many counts. CDR3 sequence reads: CASSPRGREDQPQHF. In DNA, the CDR3 is TGTGCCAGCTCACCACGTGGTAGGGAAGATCAGCCCCAGCATTTT. V is TRBV18 and J is TRBJ1-5; unclear D gene. The CDR3 covers 15 residues. Germline values: CDR1 KGHSH, CDR2 LQKENI. Trimming pared 1 base from V and 5 bases from J, leaving 12 bases between.

Concerning this clonotype itself: A much larger clone differs by one base, so this may be a read error. The chain employs TRBV27 and TRBJ2-3; perhaps TRBD2 as D (6 bases). This CDR3 has 15 residues. Looked up from germline, CDR1 is MNHEY and CDR2 is SMNVEV (reference sequence). Trimming took 3 bases from V and 3 from J, leaving 13 bases between them. The CDR3 coding sequence is TGTGCCAGCAGTTTGGGGAGGATTAAAACAGATACGCAGTATTTT. It yields the protein CASSLGRIKTDTQYF.

The chain employs TRBV7-8 and TRBJ2-5; TRBD1 might be the D (6 bases). Germline V gene data show CDR1 as SGHVS and CDR2 as FQNEAQ. This CDR3 has 16 amino acids. The V and J ends lost 2 bases and 2 bases respectively, with 15 bases between them. CDR3 region: CASSLTLDRTQETQYF. CDR3 bases: TGTGCCAGCAGCTTAACGCTAGACAGGACTCAAGAGACCCAGTACTTC. Full variable domain (missing parts from reference TRBV7-8 and TRBJ2-5): GAGVSQSPRYKVAKRGQDVALRCDPISGHVSLFWYQQALGQGPEFLTYFQNEAQLDKSGLPSDRFFAERPEGSVSTLKIQRTQQEDSAVYLCASSLTLDRTQETQYFGPGTRLLVL.

In this sample, this clonotype turned up many times. The chain links TRBV28 to TRBJ2-7; a possible D gene is TRBD1 (6 bases). The germline V and J ends were trimmed by 4 bases and 6 bases, with 16 bases remaining between them. The CDR3 loop spans 14 amino acids. CDR1 is MDHEN, CDR2 SYDVKM, per germline. The CDR3 bases are TGTGCCAGCAGTTGGGTACAGGGAAACAGCGAGCAGTACTTC. Translating it yields CASSWVQGNSEQYF.

CDR3 DNA: TGTGCCTGGAGTAGTAGTATGAGCCAGTTCTTC. It specifies CAWSSSMSQFF. V usage is TRBV30 and J usage is TRBJ2-1, with D unclear. The germline V gene encodes CDR1 GTSNPN and CDR2 SVGIG (reference sequence). V was shortened by 2 bases and J by 13 bases, with 12 bases between the two germline ends. The CDR3 loop spans 11 amino acids.

This clonotype was observed at least ten times. The V and J genes are TRBV5-1 and TRBJ2-3; D may be TRBD1 (6 bases). The CDR3 loop spans 17 amino acids. CDR1 is SGHRS, CDR2 YFSETQ, per germline. V lost 2 bases and J 5 bases, leaving 21 bases between the germline ends. The DNA for the CDR3 is TGCGCCAGCAGCTTCGCACCCGGGACAAAGAATCGAGATACGCAGTATTTT. Protein product: CASSFAPGTKNRDTQYF. Based on the CDR3 plus reference TRBV5-1 and TRBJ2-3, the full variable domain is KAGVTQTPRYLIKTRGQQVTLSCSPISGHRSVSWYQQTPGQGLQFLFEYFSETQRNKGNFPGRFSGRQFSNSRSEMNVSTLELGDSALYLCASSFAPGTKNRDTQYFGPGTRLTVL.

This clonotype was counted ten times or more. This rearrangement joins TRBV6-1 to TRBJ1-5; no definite D call. This CDR3 has 13 amino acids. Germline V gene data show CDR1 as MNHNS and CDR2 as SASEGT. V was clipped by 4 bases and J by 4 bases, with 8 bases between them. CDR3 coding DNA: TGTGCCAGCAGTGCCCAGAGAAATCAGCCCCAGCATTTT. Amino acid sequence: CASSAQRNQPQHF.

This clonotype appeared many times. The chain has TRBV5-1 and TRBJ2-3; no reliable D call. This CDR3 comprises 14 residues. V was cut by 4 bases and J by 0 bases, with 9 bases left in between. Germline values: CDR1 SGHRS, CDR2 YFSETQ. DNA of the CDR3: TGCGCCAGCAGCAACGACGTAAGCACAGATACGCAGTATTTT. Amino acids: CASSNDVSTDTQYF.

The CDR3, as DNA: TGTGCCAGCAGCTTAGGACCTCGGGTGGGGCGGAACGAGCAGTACTTC. Protein: CASSLGPRVGRNEQYF. This sequence joins TRBV7-2 and TRBJ2-7, with D possibly being TRBD1 (5 bases). V was pared by 1 base and J by 5 bases, with 18 bases between. Per the germline V gene, CDR1 is SGHTA and CDR2 is FQGNSA. The CDR3 sequence is 16 residues long.

This clonotype was seen repeatedly, ten times or more. This sequence joins TRBV7-8 and TRBJ1-1, with 8 bases aligning to TRBD1. The CDR3 extends over 13 amino acids. The V and J ends lost 6 bases and 1 base, in that order; junction bases with no gene match: 1. The germline V gene has CDR1 SGHVS and CDR2 FQNEAQ. In DNA, the CDR3 is TGTGCCAGCAGGGGGACAGGGAACACTGAAGCTTTCTTT. It encodes CASRGTGNTEAFF.

This clonotype was counted at least ten times. The J gene is TRBJ2-5, the V gene TRBV10-2; D might be TRBD2 (6 bases). Between the trimmed V and J ends, which lost 7 bases and 3 bases, there was a span of 12 bases. This CDR3 comprises 13 residues. Germline V CDR1 and CDR2: WSHSY, SAAADI. CDR3 amino acids: CASMWGVKETQYF. The DNA for the CDR3 is TGCGCCAGCATGTGGGGGGTTAAAGAGACCCAGTACTTC.

Many counts were recorded for this clonotype. The genes are TRBV12-3 or TRBV12-4 and TRBJ2-7, with D possibly TRBD2 on 6 matching bases. The CDR3 runs 15 residues. The V end was cut by 5 bases, the J end by 6 bases, with 20 bases between. The CDR3 coding sequence is TGTGCCAGCAGTATGCGGGACCCCCTTGAGGTCGAGCAGTACTTC. It specifies CASSMRDPLEVEQYF.